This T cell receptor (beta chain) was captured in a study of neoadjuvant nivolumab and ipilimumab in lung cancer. Study information: The combination arm added day-1 ipilimumab 1 mg/kg to nivolumab 3 mg/kg on days 1, 15, 29.

Produced via immunoSEQ multiplex PCR; TCRdb's table is partial and in-frame only. The repertoire includes roughly 6,900 clones, 75% to 90% of them detected once, and roughly 2.4% sits in the top ten. A word on this clone: Its antigen remains unidentified.

Findings and caveats of the study: Blood richness before therapy tracked richness in tumors resected after neoadjuvant therapy. TCR receptors were sequenced in few samples. From pretherapy to surgery, tumor richness and clonality rose with dual therapy.

The germline V and J ends were trimmed by 8 bases and 5 bases, with 7 bases remaining between them. The CDR3 runs 9 residues. Germline-derived CDR1 and CDR2 are SQVTM and ANQGSEA. The clonotype comes from an adult with non-small cell lung cancer. Some clones in this sample may be carry-over from other donors' samples. The chain carries TRBV29-1 and TRBJ2-7; D may correspond to TRBD1 or TRBD2 (5 bases each). Here the sequenced sample was tumor tissue, taken after neoadjuvant nivolumab, alone or with ipilimumab, at or shortly before surgery. CDR3 DNA: TGCAGCCGAGGGGACGAGCAGTACTTC. It codes for CSRGDEQYF.